The 20 T cell receptor beta chains listed next were all sequenced from one sample in a study of cytomegalovirus exposure and HLA in healthy donors. Primers for the PCR totalled 60 Vbeta and 13 Jbeta. Produced via immunoSEQ multiplex PCR; TCRdb's table is partial and in-frame only. The sample lists under 250,000 clones; approximately 82% were seen once. Sequencing was done on a sample of PBMCs. All receptors derive from a male donor in good health and CMV-seronegative.

This chain links TRBV19 with TRBJ1-5; 7 positions agree with TRBD1. J gave up 4 bases and V 3 bases, and 0 bases lay outside the gene matches. This CDR3 spans 13 amino acids. Germline V gene sequence: CDR1 LNHDA, CDR2 SQIVND (reference sequence). Here the CDR3 DNA reads TGTGCCAGTAGTATGACAGGGAATCAGCCCCAGCATTTT. The encoded protein is CASSMTGNQPQHF.

The chain couples TRBV18 to TRBJ2-3; D may be TRBD2 (6 bases). V was shortened by 3 bases and J by 5 bases, with 21 bases between the two germline ends. The germline gives CDR1 KGHSH, CDR2 LQKENI. This CDR3 has 17 residues. For the CDR3, the DNA is TGTGCCAGCTCACCCCAAAACACACGGAGGGTGGAAGATACGCAGTATTTT. Translation: CASSPQNTRRVEDTQYF.

The CDR3 loop reads CASSIRLKEYGYTF. The CDR3 coding sequence is TGTGCCAGTAGTATAAGACTCAAGGAATATGGCTACACCTTC. This chain links TRBV19 with TRBJ1-2, with D hard to call. Germline-derived CDR1 and CDR2 are LNHDA and SQIVND (reference sequence). Trimming shortened V by 2 bases and J by 5 bases, and 12 bases separated the two germline ends. The CDR3 extends over 14 amino acids.

The V call is TRBV15, the J call TRBJ2-5, with D possibly TRBD1 on 6 matching bases. This CDR3 region has 14 residues. Germline CDR1 is LNHNV and CDR2 is YYDKDF (reference sequence). V lost 5 bases and J 1 base, leaving 11 bases between the germline ends. The CDR3 spells CATSDKGVQETQYF. For the CDR3, the DNA is TGTGCCACCAGCGACAAGGGGGTCCAAGAGACCCAGTACTTC.

The CDR3, as DNA: TGTGCCAGCAGCAGTCCCGGGACAGGGGCGGGAGCCAGAAGGAATGAGCAGTTCTTC. This translates into CASSSPGTGAGARRNEQFF. This rearrangement joins TRBV11-1 to TRBJ2-1, with 10 bases lining up with TRBD1. CDR1 SGHAT and CDR2 FQDESV come from the germline V gene (reference sequence). V shed 5 bases, J shed 7 bases, and the junction held 20 bases outside the gene matches. CDR3 length: 19 amino acids.

This clone was recorded once. The rearrangement uses TRBV7-3 and TRBJ2-2; TRBD1 is a possible D gene (5 bases). The CDR3 consists of 15 residues. V shed 3 bases and J shed 1 base, with 9 bases lying between them. CDR1 is SGHTA and CDR2 is FQGTGA in the germline V gene. DNA of the CDR3: TGTGCCAGCAGCTTTCTCGGACAGAACACCGGGGAGCTGTTTTTT. This gives the protein CASSFLGQNTGELFF.

This chain uses TRBV2 with TRBJ1-4; possible D gene TRBD1, 6 bases. Germline-derived CDR1 and CDR2 are SNHLY and FYNNEI. This CDR3 has 15 residues. Trimming stripped 6 bases from V and 0 bases from J, with 11 bases between. The CDR3 nucleotides read TGTGCCAGCAGAACAGGGCACCCAACTAATGAAAAACTGTTTTTT. This encodes CASRTGHPTNEKLFF.

The chain couples TRBV28 to TRBJ2-2, with TRBD1 identical over 8 bases. The CDR3 spans 15 residues. V trimming: 6 bases; J trimming: 6 bases; junction bases outside the gene matches: 9. Per germline, CDR1 MDHEN and CDR2 SYDVKM. As DNA, the CDR3 is TGTGCCAGCAGCTCGCCAGGGGGCGCAGCCGGGGAGCTGTTTTTT. It encodes CASSSPGGAAGELFF.

The V and J genes are TRBV5-1 and TRBJ2-5, with D possibly TRBD1 on 6 matching bases. The germline V gene has CDR1 SGHRS and CDR2 YFSETQ. Deletions cut 4 bases from V and 4 bases from J, with 17 bases between. The CDR3 extends over 15 amino acids. The CDR3 DNA sequence: TGCGCCAGCAGCCCGAATTCAGGGGTGCGAGAGACCCAGTACTTC. As protein: CASSPNSGVRETQYF.

The J gene is TRBJ2-7, the V gene TRBV9, with 9 bases aligning to TRBD1. Germline V gene data show CDR1 as SGDLS and CDR2 as YYNGEE. This CDR3 comprises 15 residues. J was trimmed by 4 bases and V by 0 bases; bases with no gene match: 5. In DNA, the CDR3 is TGTGCCAGCAGCGTAGGAGGGACAGGGAATTACGAGCAGTACTTC. Translation gives CASSVGGTGNYEQYF. Full variable domain (outside the CDR3, taken from reference TRBV9 and TRBJ2-7): DSGVTQTPKHLITATGQRVTLRCSPRSGDLSVYWYQQSLDQGLQFLIQYYNGEERAKGNILERFSAQQFPDLHSELNLSSLELGDSALYFCASSVGGTGNYEQYFGPGTRLTVT.

DNA for the CDR3: TGTGCCAGCAGCTTAGGACTGAGGGGGTCCGGGGAGCTGTTTTTT. Protein sequence: CASSLGLRGSGELFF. This chain joins TRBV13 and TRBJ2-2; weak D call: TRBD1 (6 bases). The CDR3 extends over 15 amino acids. CDR1 is PRHDT, CDR2 FYEKMQ, per germline (reference sequence). The V end was cut by 0 bases, the J end by 6 bases, with 11 bases between.

J is TRBJ2-1 and V is TRBV18; 8 bases are a match to TRBD2. The V and J ends lost 2 bases and 8 bases, in that order; junction bases with no gene match: 14. The germline gives CDR1 KGHSH, CDR2 LQKENI. This CDR3 spans 17 amino acids. The CDR3 DNA reads as TGTGCCAGCTCACCAGCGGGGGGAGGAAGAAAAAGCGATGAGCAGTTCTTC. This translates into CASSPAGGGRKSDEQFF.

This sequence joins TRBV5-1 and TRBJ2-2; D perhaps matches TRBD2 (6 bases). The CDR3 contains 14 residues. The V gene lost 2 bases and the J gene lost 6 bases, with 11 bases spanning the gap. Germline V CDR1 and CDR2: SGHRS, YFSETQ. The CDR3 spells CASSLNPGAGELFF. DNA of the CDR3: TGCGCCAGCAGCTTAAACCCGGGGGCCGGGGAGCTGTTTTTT.

The V gene is TRBV25-1, the J gene TRBJ2-2, with TRBD2 identical over 12 bases. The CDR3 runs to 16 residues. The trim removed 4 bases at V and 5 bases at J, leaving 5 bases unmatched. The V gene's germline CDR1 is MGHDK and CDR2 SYGVNS. The CDR3 DNA reads as TGTGCCAGCAGTGGACTAGCGGGAGCAGATACCGGGGAGCTGTTTTTT. Protein: CASSGLAGADTGELFF.

The chain recombines TRBV9 with TRBJ2-3; no reliable D call. This CDR3 has 14 residues. The V end was cut by 2 bases, the J end by 6 bases, with 13 bases between. In germline, CDR1 is SGDLS, CDR2 YYNGEE. DNA for the CDR3: TGTGCCAGCAGCGTCTCTCCCCCCGGGGATACGCAGTATTTT. Protein product: CASSVSPPGDTQYF.

This chain connects TRBV27 to TRBJ2-1, with 8 bases lining up with TRBD2. Germline CDR1 and CDR2: MNHEY and SMNVEV (reference sequence). V gave up 4 bases and J gave up 4 bases; unmatched junction bases: 6. The CDR3 has 15 residues. CDR3 loop: CASSSTTSEYNEQFF. In DNA, the CDR3 is TGTGCCAGCAGTTCCACGACTAGCGAGTACAATGAGCAGTTCTTC.

J is TRBJ1-6 and V is TRBV5-1, with D perhaps TRBD1 (6 bases). Germline CDR1 SGHRS, CDR2 YFSETQ. V lost 0 bases and J lost 8, with 6 bases in between. The CDR3 is made up of 13 amino acids. CDR3 coding DNA: TGCGCCAGCAGCTTGGGGACAGATTCACCCCTCCACTTT. It specifies CASSLGTDSPLHF. The full variable domain, completed using reference TRBV5-1 and TRBJ1-6, is KAGVTQTPRYLIKTRGQQVTLSCSPISGHRSVSWYQQTPGQGLQFLFEYFSETQRNKGNFPGRFSGRQFSNSRSEMNVSTLELGDSALYLCASSLGTDSPLHFGNGTRLTVT.

The chain is built from TRBV6-5 and TRBJ2-7; 7 bases are shared with TRBD1. Trimming removed 4 bases from V and 3 bases from J; junction bases left unmatched: 9. This CDR3 has 15 amino acids. Germline lookup yields CDR1 MNHEY and CDR2 SVGAGI. The CDR3 coding sequence is TGTGCCAGCAGTTCCCGGGACAGAGCTTTCTACGAGCAGTACTTC. Translation gives CASSSRDRAFYEQYF.

Remarks on this clone: The same CDR3 also results from other DNA sequences found in this sample. V gene TRBV7-9 combines with J gene TRBJ1-2; 8 bases line up with TRBD1. The CDR3 totals 15 residues. J lost 10 bases, V lost 2 bases, and 12 bases had no gene match. Per the germline V gene, CDR1 is SEHNR and CDR2 is FQNEAQ (reference sequence). The CDR3 protein is CASSLYPQGASVYTF. CDR3 DNA sequence: TGTGCCAGCAGCTTATACCCCCAGGGGGCGAGTGTCTACACCTTC.

The chain links TRBV7-2 to TRBJ2-5, with TRBD2 matching 16 bases. Germline CDR1 is SGHTA and CDR2 is FQGNSA. The junction had 7 bases not matched to a gene; V was cut back by 4 bases and J by 5 bases. CDR3 length: 17 residues. CDR3 nucleotide sequence: TGTGCCAGCAGCTCTGGGGGACTAGCGGGAGGGCTTGAGACCCAGTACTTC. It is translated as CASSSGGLAGGLETQYF.